These T cell receptor beta chains were read from a single sample in a study of long-term antiretroviral therapy in people with HIV. The repertoire was sequenced with immunoSEQ multiplex PCR; TCRdb's copy has only in-frame clones and lacks some. The profile shows 10,000 to 15,000 clones, around 82% of them singletons. Sequenced material: unsorted PBMCs, taken 1.3 years after starting antiretroviral therapy. The receptors stem from a woman between 18 and 29 years old with HIV. The CDR3 runs from the conserved cysteine through the conserved F or W. The order of the fields is V gene, J gene, clone size, D gene, CDR3 protein, CDR3 DNA. D genes are given only for firm matches. The size entry is marked missing in some rows and otherwise reads once, few, many or a size class.

TRBV27	TRBJ1-1	.	.	CASSRTVNTEAFF	TGTGCCAGCAGTAGGACCGTGAACACTGAAGCTTTCTTT
TRBV7-9	TRBJ2-3	.	.	CASSLYAGDIADTQYF	TGTGCCAGCAGCTTATATGCTGGGGATATAGCAGATACGCAGTATTTT
TRBV4-3	TRBJ1-1	few	.	CASSHSIMNTEAFF	TGCGCCAGCTCCCACAGTATCATGAACACTGAAGCTTTCTTT
TRBV28	TRBJ1-5	.	TRBD1	CASGLGTGPPQPQHF	TGTGCCAGCGGCCTAGGGACAGGGCCCCCTCAGCCCCAGCATTTT
TRBV13	TRBJ2-7	few	TRBD1	CASSTRGTGLSPYEQYF	TGTGCCAGCAGCACTAGAGGGACAGGGCTTTCCCCTTACGAGCAGTACTTC
TRBV10-3	TRBJ1-1	.	.	CAIMTRPGGAMDEAFF	TGTGCCATCATGACGAGACCGGGCGGGGCCATGGATGAAGCTTTCTTT
TRBV9	TRBJ1-4	.	.	CASSVRQGGEKLFF	TGTGCCAGCAGCGTACGGCAGGGAGGTGAAAAACTGTTTTTT
TRBV2	TRBJ1-5	.	.	CASRDDSFGNQPQHF	TGTGCCAGCAGGGACGACAGTTTTGGCAATCAGCCCCAGCATTTT
TRBV6-5	TRBJ1-1	.	.	CASSYLVDRGTEAFF	TGTGCCAGCAGTTACTTGGTCGATCGGGGCACTGAAGCTTTCTTT
TRBV28	TRBJ1-6	.	.	CASSLTGIISPLHF	TGTGCCAGCAGTCTCACAGGGATCATCTCACCCCTCCACTTT
TRBV5-6	TRBJ1-1	.	.	CASSSQGAHTEAFF	TGTGCCAGCAGCTCTCAGGGAGCACACACTGAAGCTTTCTTT
TRBV2	TRBJ1-5	few	.	CASRIAWGSSQHF	TGTGCCAGCAGGATAGCCTGGGGGTCCAGCCAGCATTTT
TRBV13	TRBJ2-1	.	TRBD2	CASSLTGLAGETYNEQFF	TGTGCCAGCAGCTTAACGGGACTAGCGGGGGAGACCTACAATGAGCAGTTCTTC
TRBV7-6	TRBJ2-5	.	TRBD2	CASSLGETSGGAVTQYF	TGTGCCAGCAGCTTAGGGGAGACTAGCGGGGGGGCAGTGACCCAGTACTTC
TRBV6-5	TRBJ1-1	.	.	CASSLDVTTEAFF	TGTGCCAGCAGTCTTGACGTGACCACTGAAGCTTTCTTT
TRBV6-1	TRBJ2-7	.	.	CASSERTEQYF	TGTGCCAGCAGTGAGAGGACAGAGCAGTACTTC
TRBV7-9	TRBJ2-7	.	TRBD2	CASSLAASSGGAYEQYF	TGTGCCAGCAGCTTAGCTGCTTCTAGCGGGGGGGCGTACGAGCAGTACTTC
TRBV9	TRBJ1-2	.	TRBD1	CASSPPYRGLYGYTF	TGTGCCAGCAGCCCTCCTTACAGGGGCCTCTATGGCTACACCTTC
TRBV4-3	TRBJ1-6	medium-sized	.	CASSQEGRWASYNSPLHF	TGCGCCAGCAGCCAAGAGGGCAGGTGGGCCTCCTATAATTCACCCCTCCACTTT
TRBV5-1	TRBJ2-2	.	TRBD1	CASSRLQGWDTGELFF	TGCGCCAGTAGCCGTCTACAGGGGTGGGACACCGGGGAGCTGTTTTTT
TRBV9	TRBJ1-2	.	.	CASSPHRVGIGLGYTF	TGTGCCAGCAGCCCACACCGGGTGGGTATTGGGCTAGGCTACACCTTC
TRBV2	TRBJ1-4	.	TRBD1	CASSERTGAEKLFF	TGTGCCAGCAGTGAGAGGACAGGGGCTGAAAAACTGTTTTTT
TRBV7-9	TRBJ1-5	.	TRBD1	CASSFDRGQPQHF	TGTGCCAGCAGCTTCGACAGGGGGCAGCCCCAGCATTTT
TRBV5-6	TRBJ2-1	.	TRBD1	CASSYQGAPYNEQFF	TGTGCCAGCAGCTATCAGGGGGCCCCCTACAATGAGCAGTTCTTC
TRBV27	TRBJ1-2	.	.	CASSLSYGYGYTF	TGTGCCAGCAGCCTCTCGTATGGCTATGGCTACACCTTC